This entry lists 32 T cell receptor beta chains sequenced from one sample in a study of blood T cell repertoires in COVID-19. Here immunoSEQ multiplex PCR was the method, and the copy in TCRdb shows in-frame clones only, minus some. The repertoire holds approximately 280,000 clones, with 89% as singletons. The source material was peripheral blood. Receptors were obtained from a woman aged 60-70 years with acute or convalescent COVID-19.

The chain has TRBV28 and TRBJ2-4; 11 nucleotides align to TRBD2. V dropped 1 base and J dropped 4; count of bases not matched to a gene: 6. Germline CDR1 is MDHEN and CDR2 is SYDVKM. The CDR3 consists of 17 residues. For the CDR3, the DNA is TGTGCCAGCAGTTTATCCATAGCGGGGGGGACGAAAAACATTCAGTACTTC. Protein: CASSLSIAGGTKNIQYF.

The chain recombines TRBV28 with TRBJ1-5, with D maybe TRBD1 (6 bases). CDR1 is MDHEN and CDR2 is SYDVKM in the germline V gene. V lost 8 bases, J lost 3 bases, and 11 bases lay in between. The CDR3 runs 13 residues. The CDR3 is CASRGQFNQPQHF. The CDR3 coding sequence is TGTGCCAGCCGCGGACAGTTCAATCAGCCCCAGCATTTT.

This clone was observed a few times. The chain employs TRBV5-4 and TRBJ2-3; the match to TRBD2 covers 12 bases. With 1 base clipped from V and 5 bases from J, the junction kept 17 bases outside the gene matches. The CDR3 sequence is 20 residues long. Germline CDR1 is SGHNT and CDR2 is YYREEE (reference sequence). CDR3 amino acids: CASSLYRGLAGGQGKDTQYF. CDR3 sequence (DNA): TGTGCCAGCAGCTTGTATAGAGGGCTAGCGGGGGGGCAAGGGAAAGATACGCAGTATTTT.

This chain connects TRBV6-2 or TRBV6-3 to TRBJ2-6; a weak D match, TRBD1 (5 bases). The CDR3 sequence is 18 residues long. Germline CDR1 reads MNHEY; CDR2 reads SVGEGT. V dropped 0 bases and J dropped 0 bases, with 12 bases sitting between them. The DNA for the CDR3 is TGTGCCAGCAGTTACTCCTCCCCGGACAACTCTGGGGCCAACGTCCTGACTTTC. It encodes CASSYSSPDNSGANVLTF.

The chain carries TRBV4-1 and TRBJ2-7, with a weak D call TRBD1 (6 bases). The germline V gene encodes CDR1 MGHRA and CDR2 YSYEKL. The V end was cut by 0 bases, the J end by 7 bases, with 13 bases between. CDR3 length: 14 residues. DNA of the CDR3: TGCGCCAGCAGCCAAGATTCGCAGGGGAGTGAGCAGTACTTC. This translates into CASSQDSQGSEQYF.

Only one count was recorded for this clone. This chain joins TRBV6-4 and TRBJ1-5; 9 bases agree with TRBD1. The trim removed 7 bases at V and 6 bases at J, leaving 13 bases unmatched. The CDR3 contains 16 residues. CDR1 and CDR2 from the germline V gene are MRHNA and SNTAGT. CDR3 loop: CASKGVRDRVFQPQHF. The CDR3 DNA is TGTGCCAGCAAAGGAGTCCGGGACAGGGTATTTCAGCCCCAGCATTTT.

A few counts support this clone. The gene calls are TRBV24-1 and TRBJ2-1; D call uncertain. CDR1 and CDR2 from the germline V gene are KGHDR and SFDVKD. The V end lost 2 bases, the J end lost 9 bases, and 10 bases lay between the germline ends. CDR3 length: 13 residues. CDR3: CATSDSPWAEQFF. Written as DNA, the CDR3 is TGTGCCACCAGTGATTCCCCCTGGGCTGAGCAGTTCTTC.

This chain connects TRBV6-5 to TRBJ2-1; 7 nucleotides agree with TRBD1. CDR3 length: 15 amino acids. CDR1 is MNHEY and CDR2 is SVGAGI in the germline V gene. Trimming at V came to 4 bases and at J to 7 bases, leaving 10 bases not matched to a gene. CDR3: CASSSGTARSNEQFF. DNA of the CDR3: TGTGCCAGCAGTTCCGGGACAGCACGTAGTAATGAGCAGTTCTTC.

The rearrangement uses TRBV7-2 and TRBJ2-1; 8 bases fit TRBD2. The germline V gene encodes CDR1 SGHTA and CDR2 FQGNSA. Unmatched junction bases numbered 6, after V lost 1 base and J lost 4 bases. The CDR3 is made up of 16 amino acids. The CDR3 protein is CASSLVARGVYNEQFF. The CDR3 DNA reads TGTGCCAGCAGCTTAGTGGCGCGGGGGGTATACAATGAGCAGTTCTTC.

The chain couples TRBV28 to TRBJ1-3; D is possibly TRBD1 (5 bases). From germline, CDR1 is MDHEN and CDR2 SYDVKM. The CDR3 length is 15 residues. V lost 3 bases and J lost 13, with 22 bases in between. The CDR3 DNA is TGTGCCAGCAGTTTCCTGCTAACCAGCGGGGCTTCTATATATTTT. Its translation is CASSFLLTSGASIYF.

This chain links TRBV27 with TRBJ2-7; weak D call: TRBD1 (6 bases). There are 16 residues in the CDR3. Germline V gene sequence: CDR1 MNHEY, CDR2 SMNVEV (reference sequence). Between the trimmed V and J ends, which lost 2 bases and 0 bases, there was a span of 14 bases. The CDR3 sequence is CASSLKMRQASYEQYF. CDR3 bases: TGTGCCAGCAGTTTAAAAATGCGACAGGCCTCCTACGAGCAGTACTTC.

The chain carries TRBV5-1 and TRBJ2-1; 9 nucleotides line up with TRBD2. This CDR3 is built from 16 residues. CDR1 and CDR2 from the germline V gene are SGHRS and YFSETQ. The J segment lost 2 bases and the V segment lost 4 bases, leaving 7 bases of the junction unmatched. This CDR3 reads CASSALSGSPYNEQFF. Here the CDR3 DNA reads TGCGCCAGCAGCGCTCTTAGCGGGAGTCCCTACAATGAGCAGTTCTTC.

DNA of the CDR3: TGTGCCAGTAGTATAGTGGGGCTCGGCAATCAGCCCCAGCATTTT. This encodes CASSIVGLGNQPQHF. The chain couples TRBV19 to TRBJ1-5; tentative D call: TRBD1 (5 bases). The germline CDR1 and CDR2 sequences are LNHDA and SQIVND (reference sequence). Trimming took off 1 base at V and 2 bases at J, with 9 bases between the two ends. The CDR3 runs to 15 residues.

This clone was observed a single time. The genes are TRBV28 and TRBJ1-5; D gene uncertain. Trimming pared 11 bases from V and 6 bases from J, leaving 11 bases between. The germline V gene has CDR1 MDHEN and CDR2 SYDVKM. The CDR3 length is 11 residues. The CDR3 region has the DNA TGTGCCGAGGGCAGAAGTCAGCCCCAGCATTTT. Amino acids: CAEGRSQPQHF.

The chain carries TRBV7-9 and TRBJ2-7, with D uncertain. The germline V and J ends were trimmed by 0 bases and 2 bases, with 5 bases remaining between them. The CDR3 is 13 residues long. Germline CDR1 is SEHNR and CDR2 is FQNEAQ (reference sequence). The DNA of the CDR3 is TGTGCCAGCAGCTTAGCGGCCCCCTACGAGCAGTACTTC. Protein product: CASSLAAPYEQYF.

This clone appeared a few times. V is TRBV19 and J is TRBJ2-7; the D gene is possibly TRBD2 (7 bases). The CDR3 spans 15 residues. V shed 5 bases and J shed 3 bases, with 17 bases lying between them. In germline, CDR1 is LNHDA, CDR2 SQIVND (reference sequence). The CDR3 protein is CASSPRGRGSYEQYF. In DNA, the CDR3 is TGTGCCAGTAGTCCAAGGGGGAGGGGGAGCTACGAGCAGTACTTC. The full variable domain, with the rest looked up from reference TRBV19 and TRBJ2-7, is DGGITQSPKYLFRKEGQNVTLSCEQNLNHDAMYWYRQDPGQGLRLIYYSQIVNDFQKGDIAEGYSVSREKKESFPLTVTSAQKNPTAFYLCASSPRGRGSYEQYFGPGTRLTVT.

V is TRBV18 and J is TRBJ1-2; TRBD1 matches at 8 bases. CDR3 length: 15 residues. V lost 0 bases to trimming and J lost 7 bases; unmatched junction nucleotides: 7. The V gene's germline CDR1 is KGHSH and CDR2 LQKENI. DNA of the CDR3: TGTGCCAGCTCACCACCAGGACAGGGACTGGGTGGCTACACCTTC. Translated, it gives CASSPPGQGLGGYTF.

This chain joins TRBV4-2 and TRBJ2-3, with D tentatively TRBD1 (6 bases). With 0 bases removed from V and 4 bases from J, the gap between germline ends came to 11 bases. The CDR3 length is 15 residues. Germline-derived CDR1 and CDR2 are LGHNA and YNFKEQ. The CDR3 DNA follows: TGTGCCAGCAGCCAAGAGACAGGTTTCCCAGATACGCAGTATTTT. This encodes CASSQETGFPDTQYF.

The rearrangement joins TRBV4-3 to TRBJ2-1; a weak D match, TRBD2 (5 bases). In germline, CDR1 is LGHNA, CDR2 YSLEER. V lost 4 bases, J lost 0 bases, and 13 bases lay in between. CDR3 size: 16 residues. The CDR3 reads CASSLSTGSSYNEQFF. CDR3 in DNA: TGCGCCAGCAGCCTGTCAACGGGGAGCTCCTACAATGAGCAGTTCTTC.

The gene calls are TRBV6-4 and TRBJ1-5; 7 bases line up with TRBD1. V shed 4 bases, J shed 7 bases, and the junction held 4 bases outside the gene matches. The CDR3 extends over 13 amino acids. From germline, CDR1 is MRHNA and CDR2 SNTAGT. CDR3 residues: CASSATGEQPQHF. In DNA, the CDR3 is TGTGCCAGCAGTGCAACAGGGGAACAGCCCCAGCATTTT.

The V call is TRBV29-1, the J call TRBJ1-4; D is unresolved. The V end lost 7 bases, the J end lost 5 bases, and 14 bases lay between the germline ends. This CDR3 is 13 amino acids long. Germline lookup yields CDR1 SQVTM and CDR2 ANQGSEA. The CDR3 DNA follows: TGCAGCGCTGGCCCCAGGCTAAATGAAAAACTGTTTTTT. Translating gives CSAGPRLNEKLFF.

The rearrangement joins TRBV10-3 to TRBJ2-2; tentative D call: TRBD2 (5 bases). Germline V gene sequence: CDR1 ENHRY, CDR2 SYGVKD. This CDR3 has 15 amino acids. In nucleotides, the CDR3 is TGTGCAACCGAAGCCCTGGGGAGTGGTACCGGGGAGCTGTTTTTT. Its protein product is CATEALGSGTGELFF.

This rearrangement joins TRBV12-5 to TRBJ2-2; D gene ambiguous. Germline-derived CDR1 and CDR2 are LGHNT and FRNRAP. The CDR3 is made up of 13 amino acids. V dropped 1 base and J dropped 8 bases, with 8 bases sitting between them. This CDR3 reads CASGLGPTGELFF. The CDR3 DNA is TGTGCTAGTGGTTTGGGTCCCACAGGGGAGCTGTTTTTT. The full variable domain, its missing parts supplied by reference TRBV12-5 and TRBJ2-2, is DARVTQTPRHKVTEMGQEVTMRCQPILGHNTVFWYRQTMMQGLELLAYFRNRAPLDDSGMPKDRFSAEMPDATLATLKIQPSEPRDSAVYFCASGLGPTGELFFGEGSRLTVL.

A few counts support this clone. DNA of the CDR3: TGTGCCAGCAGCCAAGATCTGCGGGGAAGTATCGGGACCGGGGAGCTGTTTTTT. Its protein is CASSQDLRGSIGTGELFF. V usage is TRBV4-2 and J usage is TRBJ2-2, with D perhaps TRBD2 (6 bases). The CDR3 is 18 amino acids. With 0 bases removed from V and 5 bases from J, the gap between germline ends came to 19 bases. Germline V CDR1 and CDR2: LGHNA, YNFKEQ.

The V gene is TRBV10-3, the J gene TRBJ1-3; D remains ambiguous. Germline CDR1 ENHRY, CDR2 SYGVKD. V shed 7 bases and J shed 8 bases, with 9 bases lying between them. The CDR3 is made up of 11 amino acids. The CDR3 nucleotides are TGTGCCATCAATCTGCGGGACACCATATATTTT. Its protein product is CAINLRDTIYF.

The chain carries TRBV18 and TRBJ2-1, with TRBD2 as a possible D gene (5 bases). The CDR3 loop spans 14 amino acids. Germline lookup yields CDR1 KGHSH and CDR2 LQKENI. V gave up 9 bases and J gave up 0 bases, with 12 bases separating them. The CDR3 DNA is TGTGCCAGTTCTGAGCGGTACTCCTACAATGAGCAGTTCTTC. Translated: CASSERYSYNEQFF.

This clone was observed a few times. This chain links TRBV18 with TRBJ1-5, with D perhaps matching TRBD1 (5 bases). The CDR3 sequence is 15 residues long. The V gene lost 2 bases and the J gene lost 7 bases, with 15 bases spanning the gap. The V gene's germline CDR1 is KGHSH and CDR2 LQKENI. The CDR3 bases are TGTGCCAGCTCACCAATTGTTGGGGGACTGCAGCCCCAGCATTTT. It codes for CASSPIVGGLQPQHF.

CDR3 in amino acids: CASSRERETEAFF. The CDR3 DNA follows: TGTGCCAGCAGCCGGGAAAGGGAAACTGAAGCTTTCTTT. V is TRBV7-3 and J is TRBJ1-1; D remains ambiguous. The CDR3 contains 13 residues. With 5 bases removed from V and 5 bases from J, the gap between germline ends came to 12 bases. Germline CDR1 and CDR2: SGHTA and FQGTGA. The variable domain in full, with the rest retrieved from reference TRBV7-3 and TRBJ1-1, is GAGVSQTPSNKVTEKGKYVELRCDPISGHTALYWYRQSLGQGPEFLIYFQGTGAADDSGLPNDRFFAVRPEGSVSTLKIQRTERGDSAVYLCASSRERETEAFFGQGTRLTVV.

In this sample, this clone turned up a few times. The V and J genes are TRBV9 and TRBJ2-5; 7 positions agree with TRBD2. CDR1 and CDR2 (germline): SGDLS, YYNGEE. The CDR3 length is 17 residues. V lost 4 bases to trimming and J lost 5 bases; unmatched junction nucleotides: 17. In DNA, the CDR3 is TGTGCCAGCAGCCCCTCCATCCCAGCGGGATCGGGGGAGACCCAGTACTTC. As protein: CASSPSIPAGSGETQYF.

This rearrangement joins TRBV5-3 to TRBJ1-5; D gene uncertain. TRBV5-3 is known as an ORF, though its function is uncertain. The V and J ends lost 1 base and 3 bases respectively, with 8 bases between them. This CDR3 has 14 amino acids. The CDR3: CARSLKPYNQPQHF. The CDR3 region has the DNA TGTGCCAGAAGCTTGAAGCCTTACAATCAGCCCCAGCATTTT.

The chain joins TRBV5-4 to TRBJ1-3; TRBD2 matches at 11 bases. The J call may be in error: the DNA end matches TRBJ2-2 better. The germline V gene has CDR1 SGHNT and CDR2 YYREEE (reference sequence). This CDR3 region has 16 residues. Here the CDR3 reads CASSSGLAVNTGELFF. CDR3 coding DNA: TGTGCCAGCAGCTCGGGACTAGCGGTGAACACCGGGGAGCTGTTTTTT.

The rearrangement links TRBV6-2 or TRBV6-3 to TRBJ1-2; 11 bases agree with TRBD1. CDR1 and CDR2 (germline): MNHEY, SVGEGT. J gave up 3 bases and V 5 bases, and 5 bases lay outside the gene matches. The CDR3 totals 15 residues. The CDR3 nucleotides are TGTGCCAGCAGTACCTGGACAGGGGGCGACTATGGCTACACCTTC. Translation: CASSTWTGGDYGYTF.